These 20 T cell receptor beta chains came from one sample sequenced in a study of cytomegalovirus exposure and HLA in healthy donors. The PCR was carried out with 60 Vbeta primers and 13 Jbeta primers. Repertoires were generated with immunoSEQ multiplex PCR, while TCRdb's copy carries only in-frame clones and drops some. The table has 200,000 to 250,000 clones, approximately 70% seen once. Material: PBMCs. These receptors came from a woman between 25 and 40 years old in good health and CMV-seronegative.

The J gene is TRBJ2-2, the V gene TRBV5-1; TRBD2 matches 9 bases. Germline V lookup: CDR1 SGHRS, CDR2 YFSETQ. The CDR3 has 15 residues. V lost 4 bases and J lost 4; bases outside the gene matches: 5. CDR3 amino acids: CASSMASGATGELFF. For the CDR3, the DNA is TGCGCCAGCAGCATGGCTAGCGGGGCCACCGGGGAGCTGTTTTTT.

The rearrangement joins TRBV5-8 to TRBJ1-2; D is possibly TRBD1 (6 bases). The V end was cut by 0 bases, the J end by 2 bases, with 14 bases between. This CDR3 contains 16 residues. Germline V gives CDR1 SGHTS, CDR2 YDEGEE. The chain's CDR3 is CASSLAGTLRNYGYTF. CDR3 in DNA: TGTGCCAGCAGCTTGGCCGGGACACTACGGAACTATGGCTACACCTTC. The full variable domain, in which reference TRBV5-8 and TRBJ1-2 provide the parts outside the CDR3, is EAGVTQSPTHLIKTRGQQATLRCSPISGHTSVYWYQQALGLGLQFLLWYDEGEERNRGNFPPRFSGRQFPNYSSELNVNALELEDSALYLCASSLAGTLRNYGYTFGSGTRLTVV.

The chain recombines TRBV6-6 with TRBJ2-5; the D gene is possibly TRBD2 (6 bases). V lost 8 bases, J lost 7 bases, and 8 bases lay in between. The CDR3 contains 10 residues. From germline, CDR1 is MNHNY and CDR2 SVGAGI (reference sequence). The CDR3 DNA reads as TGTGCCAGCGGGGAGGCGACCCAGTACTTC. Encoded protein: CASGEATQYF.

The CDR3 DNA reads as TGTGCCAGCAGTGAAAGGGGTGACTCATGGGACTCCTATAATTCACCCCTCCACTTT. Its translation is CASSERGDSWDSYNSPLHF. The chain combines TRBV6-1 with TRBJ1-6; TRBD1 is a possible D gene (5 bases). This CDR3 spans 19 amino acids. Per germline, CDR1 MNHNS and CDR2 SASEGT. V shed 2 bases and J shed 0 bases, with 17 bases lying between them.

The count of this clone is one. The V and J genes are TRBV4-1 and TRBJ2-1; tentative D call: TRBD1 (5 bases). The CDR3 contains 16 residues. Looked up from germline, CDR1 is MGHRA and CDR2 is YSYEKL. V gave up 2 bases and J gave up 4 bases, with 15 bases separating them. The CDR3 region is CASSQTTSDSYNEQFF. In DNA form, the CDR3 reads TGCGCCAGCAGCCAAACTACCTCAGACAGTTACAATGAGCAGTTCTTC.

This chain links TRBV5-6 with TRBJ1-2; D unresolved. Between the trimmed V and J ends, which lost 2 bases and 7 bases, there was a span of 9 bases. CDR3 length equals 12 residues. The V gene's germline CDR1 is SGHDT and CDR2 YYEEEE. CDR3 sequence (DNA): TGTGCCAGCAGCTTAGCCGATGTTGGCTACACCTTC. Residues: CASSLADVGYTF.

The rearrangement uses TRBV11-2 and TRBJ2-6; a weak D match, TRBD2 (6 bases). This CDR3 is built from 19 residues. Germline V lookup: CDR1 SGHAT, CDR2 FQNNGV. V was shortened by 1 base and J by 0 bases, with 16 bases between the two germline ends. CDR3 nucleotide sequence: TGTGCCAGCAGCTTAGGGGTCCAGGGACTTTCCTCTGGGGCCAACGTCCTGACTTTC. Its translation is CASSLGVQGLSSGANVLTF. Full variable domain (outside the CDR3, taken from reference TRBV11-2 and TRBJ2-6): EAGVAQSPRYKIIEKRQSVAFWCNPISGHATLYWYQQILGQGPKLLIQFQNNGVVDDSQLPKDRFSAERLKGVDSTLKIQPAKLEDSAVYLCASSLGVQGLSSGANVLTFGAGSRLTVL.

This rearrangement joins TRBV5-1 to TRBJ2-1, with TRBD2 matching 12 bases. The CDR3 contains 23 residues. Germline assignment: CDR1 SGHRS and CDR2 YFSETQ. V lost 4 bases to trimming and J lost 0 bases; unmatched junction nucleotides: 23. CDR3 bases: TGCGCCAGCAGCCTGGGGCGGGCACTAGCGGGAGGACCGGGCGGGAGCTCCTACAATGAGCAGTTCTTC. Translation: CASSLGRALAGGPGGSSYNEQFF.

J is TRBJ2-7 and V is TRBV6-5; 7 bases are a match to TRBD1. Trimming cost V 5 bases and J 3 bases; bases outside gene matches: 7. CDR1 is MNHEY and CDR2 is SVGAGI in the germline V gene. CDR3 length equals 14 residues. CDR3 DNA sequence: TGTGCCAGCAGTCAGAGGGACAGCCTCTACGAGCAGTACTTC. Its translation is CASSQRDSLYEQYF.

The V call is TRBV7-2, the J call TRBJ2-2; no clear D gene. V lost 6 bases and J lost 5, with 16 bases in between. This CDR3 spans 15 amino acids. The germline V gene encodes CDR1 SGHTA and CDR2 FQGNSA. CDR3: CASSYTQAPTGELFF. CDR3 DNA: TGTGCCAGCAGTTACACTCAGGCCCCGACCGGGGAGCTGTTTTTT. Filled out from reference TRBV7-2 and TRBJ2-2, the complete variable domain reads GAGVSQSPSNKVTEKGKDVELRCDPISGHTALYWYRQSLGQGLEFLIYFQGNSAPDKSGLPSDRFSAERTGGSVSTLTIQRTQQEDSAVYLCASSYTQAPTGELFFGEGSRLTVL.

The table lists this clone with a count of one. The rearrangement links TRBV9 to TRBJ2-2, with D tentatively TRBD1 (6 bases). CDR3 length: 17 amino acids. Per germline, CDR1 SGDLS and CDR2 YYNGEE. Between the trimmed V and J ends, which lost 4 bases and 0 bases, there was a span of 16 bases. In DNA, the CDR3 is TGTGCCAGCAGCACTTACAGGGCCCCCACGAACACCGGGGAGCTGTTTTTT. It codes for CASSTYRAPTNTGELFF.

A remark on this clone: This same CDR3 is encoded by further DNA sequences in the sample. This chain joins TRBV12-5 and TRBJ1-2; 7 bases agree with TRBD1. CDR1 and CDR2 (germline): LGHNT, FRNRAP. Trimming at V came to 1 base and at J to 8 bases, leaving 4 bases not matched to a gene. The CDR3 extends over 13 amino acids. Here the CDR3 reads CASGLDRGGGYTF. CDR3 nucleotide sequence: TGTGCTAGTGGTTTGGACAGGGGAGGCGGCTACACCTTC.

CDR3 in amino acids: CSVAITGTGDEQYF. The CDR3 DNA reads TGCAGCGTCGCCATCACCGGGACAGGGGACGAGCAGTACTTC. The chain combines TRBV29-1 with TRBJ2-7; 10 bases line up with TRBD1. With V trimmed by 6 bases and J by 5 bases, 10 bases remained unmatched. The CDR3 length is 14 residues. From germline, CDR1 is SQVTM and CDR2 ANQGSEA.

Here the CDR3 reads CASSYSWGGEPQHF. The CDR3 nucleotides read TGTGCCAGCAGTTACTCGTGGGGGGGGGAGCCCCAGCATTTT. The V gene is TRBV6-6, the J gene TRBJ1-5; D may be TRBD1 (5 bases). This CDR3 has 14 residues. Germline CDR1 and CDR2: MNHNY and SVGAGI (reference sequence). The V and J ends lost 0 bases and 8 bases respectively, with 11 bases between them.

In its sample, this clone was seen a few times. The rearrangement joins TRBV7-8 to TRBJ2-7; D is perhaps TRBD1 (5 bases). V was trimmed by 1 base and J by 2 bases, leaving 12 bases between them. The CDR3 consists of 15 residues. From germline, CDR1 is SGHVS and CDR2 FQNEAQ. In nucleotides, the CDR3 is TGTGCCAGCAGCTTAGAGGTGGGGCGAACCTACGAGCAGTACTTC. Its protein is CASSLEVGRTYEQYF.

This clone was seen repeatedly, ten times or more. The chain combines TRBV19 with TRBJ2-1; 12 bases agree with TRBD2. The CDR3 extends over 15 amino acids. Germline V gene lookup returns CDR1 LNHDA and CDR2 SQIVND (reference sequence). Losses at the gene ends were 5 bases for V and 9 bases for J; bases not matched to a gene: 8. This CDR3 is CASSGPSGRAAEQFF. The CDR3 coding sequence is TGTGCCAGTAGTGGTCCTAGCGGGAGGGCCGCTGAGCAGTTCTTC. The full variable domain, with the rest looked up from reference TRBV19 and TRBJ2-1, is DGGITQSPKYLFRKEGQNVTLSCEQNLNHDAMYWYRQDPGQGLRLIYYSQIVNDFQKGDIAEGYSVSREKKESFPLTVTSAQKNPTAFYLCASSGPSGRAAEQFFGPGTRLTVL.

The gene calls are TRBV30 and TRBJ1-5; possibly TRBD1 for D (6 bases). CDR1 and CDR2 (germline): GTSNPN, SVGIG (reference sequence). This CDR3 comprises 13 residues. V was clipped by 1 base and J by 5 bases, with 9 bases between them. The CDR3 region has the DNA TGTGCCTGGAGTGGACAGGATCATCAGCCCCAGCATTTT. Translation gives CAWSGQDHQPQHF.

The chain uses TRBV9 and TRBJ1-1; 7 bases agree with TRBD1. Germline CDR1 SGDLS, CDR2 YYNGEE. The CDR3 totals 12 residues. V dropped 4 bases and J dropped 6; count of bases not matched to a gene: 3. The DNA for the CDR3 is TGTGCCAGCAGCACAGGACAGGCTGAAGCTTTCTTT. Protein sequence: CASSTGQAEAFF.

The rearrangement links TRBV6-1 to TRBJ1-4, with TRBD1 matching over 8 bases. The CDR3 contains 15 residues. CDR1 is MNHNS and CDR2 is SASEGT in the germline V gene. V shed 5 bases, J shed 3 bases, and the junction held 5 bases outside the gene matches. The DNA of the CDR3 is TGTGCCAGCAGTCACAGGGGGGGCGCTAATGAAAAACTGTTTTTT. This sequence encodes CASSHRGGANEKLFF.

By frequency in the sample, this clone is medium-sized. The same CDR3 also results from other DNA sequences found in this sample. This rearrangement joins TRBV6-6 to TRBJ1-1; D may be TRBD1 (5 bases). Trimming shortened V by 2 bases and J by 4 bases, and 17 bases separated the two germline ends. The CDR3 runs 16 residues. Looked up from germline, CDR1 is MNHNY and CDR2 is SVGAGI (reference sequence). CDR3 in amino acids: CASSYEAGRVGTEAFF. The CDR3 nucleotides read TGTGCCAGCAGTTACGAAGCAGGGAGGGTGGGCACTGAAGCTTTCTTT.